Below, 14 T cell receptor beta chains from the same sample are listed, as sequenced in a study of cytomegalovirus exposure and HLA in healthy donors. Vbeta (60) and Jbeta (13) primers were used in the PCR. Libraries were prepared by immunoSEQ multiplex PCR; TCRdb keeps only in-frame clonotypes and omits some of them. Among some 67,000 clones, 70% to 85% were seen once, and the ten largest hold approximately 7.8%. Material for sequencing was PBMCs. These receptors all come from a man in his sixties in good health and CMV-seropositive.

The chain joins TRBV25-1 to TRBJ2-7, with TRBD1 as a possible D gene (5 bases). Looked up from germline, CDR1 is MGHDK and CDR2 is SYGVNS. The V gene lost 4 bases and the J gene lost 8 bases, with 12 bases spanning the gap. The CDR3 has 12 residues. The CDR3 nucleotides read TGTGCCAGCAGTGGGCAAGACAGAAAGCAGTACTTC. The encoded protein is CASSGQDRKQYF.

Here the CDR3 reads CASSFGYRSNTEAFF. The CDR3 nucleotides are TGTGCCAGCAGCTTTGGTTACAGATCGAACACTGAAGCTTTCTTT. The rearrangement uses TRBV5-6 and TRBJ1-1; D is uncertain. Germline V gives CDR1 SGHDT, CDR2 YYEEEE. Trimming took off 2 bases at V and 1 base at J, with 12 bases between the two ends. This CDR3 comprises 15 residues.

This clone was counted only a few times. The chain uses TRBV5-8 and TRBJ1-4, with D possibly matching TRBD1 (5 bases). Germline V gives CDR1 SGHTS, CDR2 YDEGEE. This CDR3 region has 13 residues. Trimming stripped 5 bases from V and 5 bases from J, with 10 bases between. CDR3 nucleotides: TGTGCCAGCAGAGGACACCCGAATGAAAAACTGTTTTTT. This codes for CASRGHPNEKLFF.

Concerning this clone: A read error may produce the germline difference seen at one junction end. This chain uses TRBV19 with TRBJ2-2, with a weak D call TRBD1 (6 bases). CDR3 length: 14 residues. The V gene's germline CDR1 is LNHDA and CDR2 SQIVND (reference sequence). The CDR3 DNA is TGTGCCAGTAGCATAGGACAGTTCACCGGGGAGCTGTTTTTT. It is translated as CASSIGQFTGELFF.

This clone is a singleton in its sample. The junction does not match germline at one end; this may be a read error. The sample holds other DNA sequences that translate to the same CDR3. This chain connects TRBV4-1 to TRBJ2-5; 14 bases align to TRBD2. This CDR3 is built from 15 residues. CDR1 MGHRA and CDR2 YSYEKL come from the germline V gene. In DNA, the CDR3 is TGCGCCAGCAGCCCAATGGGACTAGCGGGGGAGACTCAGTACTTC. Translated, it gives CASSPMGLAGETQYF.

The V gene is TRBV19, the J gene TRBJ2-7, with a weak D call TRBD1 (5 bases). Trimming left V 4 bases short and J 7 bases short, with 14 bases between. Looked up from germline, CDR1 is LNHDA and CDR2 is SQIVND (reference sequence). This CDR3 has 13 amino acids. The CDR3 reads CASSTSRQREQYF. In DNA form, the CDR3 reads TGTGCCAGTAGTACCTCGAGACAGAGAGAGCAGTACTTC.

The gene calls are TRBV7-8 and TRBJ2-1; D is possibly TRBD1 (7 bases). Trimming took 2 bases from V and 4 from J, leaving 21 bases between them. Looked up from germline, CDR1 is SGHVS and CDR2 is FQNEAQ. This CDR3 contains 18 residues. The CDR3 region is CASSLRDRQGGAYNEQFF. In DNA form, the CDR3 reads TGTGCCAGCAGCTTAAGGGACAGACAGGGAGGAGCGTACAATGAGCAGTTCTTC.

This clone appeared once. V is TRBV7-8 and J is TRBJ2-7, with 9 bases matching TRBD1. The V gene end was trimmed by 5 bases and the J gene end by 2 bases; junction bases not matched to a gene: 13. The CDR3 extends over 17 amino acids. Germline V lookup: CDR1 SGHVS, CDR2 FQNEAQ. The CDR3 DNA reads TGTGCCAGCAGCGACGGGACAGGGCTCCTCGTTGCCTACGAGCAGTACTTC. This translates into CASSDGTGLLVAYEQYF.

This sequence joins TRBV7-8 and TRBJ2-1; 14 bases are shared with TRBD2. CDR3 size: 16 residues. V lost 5 bases, J lost 5 bases, and 5 bases stayed unmatched. Looked up from germline, CDR1 is SGHVS and CDR2 is FQNEAQ. The chain's CDR3 is CASSLGLAGGDNEQFF. The CDR3 DNA is TGTGCCAGCAGCCTTGGACTAGCGGGAGGTGACAATGAGCAGTTCTTC.

The chain employs TRBV7-6 and TRBJ2-2, with 10 bases identical to TRBD2. Germline V gene lookup returns CDR1 SGHVS and CDR2 FNYEAQ. The CDR3 runs to 15 residues. The V segment lost 9 bases and the J segment 6 bases; nucleotides outside the gene matches: 10. The CDR3 here is CASGKASGGAGELFF. In DNA form, the CDR3 reads TGTGCCAGTGGGAAGGCTAGCGGGGGTGCCGGGGAGCTGTTTTTT.

The chain couples TRBV4-1 to TRBJ2-5; D is uncertain. The V and J ends lost 2 bases and 5 bases respectively, with 15 bases between them. Germline V gene data show CDR1 as MGHRA and CDR2 as YSYEKL. This CDR3 is 15 amino acids long. The CDR3 protein is CASSQPREARETQYF. As DNA, the CDR3 is TGCGCCAGCAGCCAACCCCGCGAGGCTCGGGAGACCCAGTACTTC.

This chain links TRBV25-1 with TRBJ2-7; TRBD1 matches at 7 bases. This CDR3 has 12 residues. V shed 6 bases, J shed 4 bases, and the junction held 3 bases outside the gene matches. Per the germline V gene, CDR1 is MGHDK and CDR2 is SYGVNS. The CDR3 DNA follows: TGTGCCAGCAGACAGGGGTCGTACGAGCAGTACTTC. Translation gives CASRQGSYEQYF.

V gene TRBV11-3 combines with J gene TRBJ2-1, with TRBD2 matching 7 bases. This CDR3 region has 17 residues. Germline V gives CDR1 SGHNT, CDR2 YENEEA. The V and J ends lost 0 bases and 6 bases, in that order; junction bases with no gene match: 11. The CDR3 bases are TGTGCCAGCAGCTTAGATGGACCCGCGGGAGTATCCAATGAGCAGTTCTTC. Translated: CASSLDGPAGVSNEQFF. The full variable domain, with the rest looked up from reference TRBV11-3 and TRBJ2-1, is EAGVVQSPRYKIIEKKQPVAFWCNPISGHNTLYWYLQNLGQGPELLIRYENEEAVDDSQLPKDRFSAERLKGVDSTLKIQPAELGDSAVYLCASSLDGPAGVSNEQFFGPGTRLTVL.

The rearrangement joins TRBV13 to TRBJ2-3; D perhaps matches TRBD2 (6 bases). Germline V CDR1 and CDR2: PRHDT, FYEKMQ (reference sequence). This CDR3 contains 17 residues. V was clipped by 3 bases and J by 5 bases, with 21 bases between them. The CDR3 DNA is TGTGCCAGCAGCTTCAGCAGGGATGGAGGGTTGGGAGATACGCAGTATTTT. This translates into CASSFSRDGGLGDTQYF.